Shown below are 25 T cell receptor beta chains from a single sample sequenced in a study of T-cell memory formation after mild COVID-19. MiXCR, run by TCRdb on the 5' RACE reads, gives a single entry per CDR3 protein. The sample has around 250,000 distinct CDR3 sequences; more than 8% are singletons. The specimen was PBMCs or a T cell subset sorted from them (not recorded which). All receptors come from a man aged 18 to 29 who had mild COVID-19 (a few samples of this study predate the infection). Cell type and time point are not known.

The chain has TRBV6-6 and TRBJ1-1; a possible D gene is TRBD1 (6 bases). The CDR3 sequence is 15 residues long. Germline values: CDR1 MNHNY, CDR2 SVGAGI (reference sequence). Trimming took 2 bases from V and 4 from J, leaving 14 bases between them. CDR3 nucleotides: TGTGCCAGCAGTTACCGTGGGGGCGCGGGCACTGAAGCTTTCTTT. Residues: CASSYRGGAGTEAFF.

This clonotype has more than one count but fewer than ten. The rearrangement links TRBV9 to TRBJ2-7; maybe TRBD1 (5 bases). Germline V gene lookup returns CDR1 SGDLS and CDR2 YYNGEE. CDR3 length: 17 amino acids. V lost 0 bases and J lost 1, with 17 bases in between. The DNA of the CDR3 is TGTGCCAGCAGCGTAGAAGGTCAGGGCCCCCGGTCCTACGAGCAGTACTTC. Protein product: CASSVEGQGPRSYEQYF. Filled out from reference TRBV9 and TRBJ2-7, the complete variable domain reads DSGVTQTPKHLITATGQRVTLRCSPRSGDLSVYWYQQSLDQGLQFLIQYYNGEERAKGNILERFSAQQFPDLHSELNLSSLELGDSALYFCASSVEGQGPRSYEQYFGPGTRLTVT.

This chain links TRBV5-5 with TRBJ1-1, with 7 bases that match TRBD1. J lost 11 bases, V lost 4 bases, and 5 bases had no gene match. This CDR3 has 11 residues. Germline V CDR1 and CDR2: SGHKS, YYEKEE (reference sequence). DNA of the CDR3: TGTGCCAGCAGCCTTACAGGGGAGGCTTTCTTT. Amino acid sequence: CASSLTGEAFF.

V gene TRBV10-3 combines with J gene TRBJ1-4, with a tentative D call TRBD1 (5 bases). V shed 6 bases and J shed 8 bases, with 13 bases lying between them. The CDR3 totals 13 residues. Germline loops: CDR1 ENHRY, CDR2 SYGVKD. The CDR3 region is CAIRGTEEEKLFF. CDR3 coding DNA: TGTGCCATCAGGGGGACCGAGGAGGAAAAACTGTTTTTT.

The chain links TRBV19 to TRBJ2-2; D possibly corresponds to TRBD1 (6 bases). Between the trimmed V and J ends, which lost 5 bases and 5 bases, there was a span of 12 bases. This CDR3 spans 14 amino acids. The germline gives CDR1 LNHDA, CDR2 SQIVND (reference sequence). The chain's CDR3 is CASSSLQGTGELFF. DNA of the CDR3: TGTGCCAGTAGTTCATTACAGGGAACCGGGGAGCTGTTTTTT.

This clonotype was detected only a few times. The J gene is TRBJ2-1, the V gene TRBV20-1; D unclear. This CDR3 comprises 10 residues. CDR1 DFQATT and CDR2 SNEGSKA come from the germline V gene (reference sequence). V dropped 5 bases and J dropped 10 bases, with 9 bases sitting between them. Here the CDR3 reads CSAPPSEQFF. The CDR3 DNA follows: TGCAGTGCTCCTCCGTCCGAGCAGTTCTTC.

The rearrangement uses TRBV29-1 and TRBJ1-1; D is undetermined. CDR1 and CDR2 from the germline V gene are SQVTM and ANQGSEA. This CDR3 comprises 10 residues. Trimming stripped 6 bases from V and 4 bases from J, with 6 bases between. This chain's CDR3 is CSVESTEAFF. CDR3 DNA: TGCAGCGTCGAGAGCACTGAAGCTTTCTTT.

The chain links TRBV6-6 to TRBJ1-1; TRBD1 might be the D (6 bases). The CDR3 is 13 residues long. The germline V gene encodes CDR1 MNHNY and CDR2 SVGAGI (reference sequence). The V end was cut by 2 bases, the J end by 4 bases, with 8 bases between. The CDR3 loop is CASSYAGVTEAFF. In nucleotides, the CDR3 is TGTGCCAGCAGTTACGCAGGGGTCACTGAAGCTTTCTTT.

This clonotype was detected only a few times. The V gene is TRBV11-2, the J gene TRBJ2-1; TRBD2 matches 8 bases. Trimming removed 1 base from V and 9 bases from J; junction bases left unmatched: 8. Germline V gene sequence: CDR1 SGHAT, CDR2 FQNNGV. The CDR3 has 15 amino acids. The CDR3 nucleotides read TGTGCCAGCAGCTTAGGTACGGGGGGGCCCGGTGAGCAGTTCTTC. This encodes CASSLGTGGPGEQFF.

This clonotype was seen repeatedly, ten times or more. The chain links TRBV4-1 to TRBJ2-4, with 10 positions matching TRBD1. The germline V gene has CDR1 MGHRA and CDR2 YSYEKL. The CDR3 extends over 15 amino acids. Losses at the gene ends were 3 bases for V and 5 bases for J; bases not matched to a gene: 4. The CDR3 DNA reads as TGCGCCAGCAGCCAGAGGGACAGGGGTGAAAACATTCAGTACTTC. Its protein product is CASSQRDRGENIQYF.

This clonotype is a singleton in its sample. J is TRBJ1-1 and V is TRBV7-2; the D is unclear. V dropped 11 bases and J dropped 1 base, with 11 bases sitting between them. This CDR3 has 12 residues. Germline V gives CDR1 SGHTA, CDR2 FQGNSA. This chain's CDR3 is CAVQSSNTEAFF. CDR3 nucleotides: TGTGCCGTTCAGTCCTCGAACACTGAAGCTTTCTTT.

The chain uses TRBV24-1 and TRBJ1-6; 12 bases match TRBD1. The CDR3 is 16 residues long. With 11 bases clipped from V and 7 bases from J, the junction kept 11 bases outside the gene matches. In germline, CDR1 is KGHDR, CDR2 SFDVKD. The CDR3 protein is CARRAGTGGGNSPLHF. The CDR3 DNA follows: TGTGCCAGACGTGCCGGGACAGGGGGCGGCAATTCACCCCTCCACTTT.

V and J are TRBV4-2 and TRBJ1-1, with 8 bases aligning to TRBD1. V was pared by 3 bases and J by 0 bases, with 6 bases of the junction left unmatched. There are 16 residues in the CDR3. Per germline, CDR1 LGHNA and CDR2 YNFKEQ. Here the CDR3 DNA reads TGTGCCAGCAGCCACCGCAGGGGGCAGGTGAACACTGAAGCTTTCTTT. Translation gives CASSHRRGQVNTEAFF.

The chain uses TRBV12-5 and TRBJ2-2, with 7 bases fitting TRBD2. There are 13 residues in the CDR3. V was clipped by 5 bases and J by 8 bases; unmatched bases: 5. Germline CDR1 reads LGHNT; CDR2 reads FRNRAP. Written as DNA, the CDR3 is TGTGCTAGTGGTCACCCGGGGGGAGGGGAGCTGTTTTTT. Translation gives CASGHPGGGELFF.

This clonotype was seen many times. CDR3 residues: CASSFGQGNQPQHF. CDR3 bases: TGTGCCAGCAGCTTCGGACAGGGGAATCAGCCCCAGCATTTT. This chain connects TRBV7-6 to TRBJ1-5; 9 positions agree with TRBD1. The V gene's germline CDR1 is SGHVS and CDR2 FNYEAQ. This CDR3 contains 14 residues. Trimming at V came to 3 bases and at J to 4 bases, leaving 1 base not matched to a gene.

This clonotype came up a few times. The V and J genes are TRBV6-5 and TRBJ2-2, with 8 bases fitting TRBD1. V gave up 2 bases and J gave up 2 bases; unmatched junction bases: 1. This CDR3 contains 15 residues. Looked up from germline, CDR1 is MNHEY and CDR2 is SVGAGI. The CDR3 DNA follows: TGTGCCAGCAGTTACGGACAGGGTAACACCGGGGAGCTGTTTTTT. Translation: CASSYGQGNTGELFF.

The chain uses TRBV4-1 and TRBJ1-2, with no clear D. Germline values: CDR1 MGHRA, CDR2 YSYEKL. V was clipped by 0 bases and J by 4 bases, with 9 bases between them. The CDR3 spans 14 residues. CDR3 sequence (DNA): TGCGCCAGCAGCCAAGATGGAACAGTCTATGGCTACACCTTC. It is translated as CASSQDGTVYGYTF.

The chain couples TRBV7-2 to TRBJ1-1, with 8 bases identical to TRBD1. There are 19 residues in the CDR3. The J segment lost 2 bases and the V segment lost 0 bases, leaving 14 bases of the junction unmatched. Germline loops: CDR1 SGHTA, CDR2 FQGNSA. CDR3 sequence: CASSLAPISRTGSNTEAFF. CDR3 sequence (DNA): TGTGCCAGCAGCTTAGCTCCCATATCCCGGACAGGGAGTAACACTGAAGCTTTCTTT.

Comment on this clonotype: Possible read error: a much larger clone is one base away. The rearrangement joins TRBV4-2 to TRBJ1-5; D gene unclear. V lost 4 bases to trimming and J lost 4 bases, with 8 bases between them. The CDR3 covers 13 residues. CDR1 is LGHNA, CDR2 YNFKEQ, per germline. CDR3 DNA sequence: TGTGCCAGCAGCCCAGTCTGTAATCAGCCCCAGCATTTT. It is translated as CASSPVCNQPQHF.

The chain links TRBV6-6 to TRBJ1-1; unclear D gene. The CDR3 length is 13 residues. Germline V CDR1 and CDR2: MNHNY, SVGAGI (reference sequence). V was cut by 2 bases and J by 8 bases, with 12 bases left in between. The CDR3 nucleotides are TGTGCCAGCAGTTACCAGGTTGGCGGGGAAGCTTTCTTT. Encoded protein: CASSYQVGGEAFF.

The chain is built from TRBV4-1 and TRBJ2-5; TRBD2 agrees at 11 bases. Trimming cost V 2 bases and J 7 bases; bases outside gene matches: 12. Per germline, CDR1 MGHRA and CDR2 YSYEKL. CDR3 length: 17 residues. The CDR3 sequence: CASSQILAGGTDVTQYF. The CDR3 DNA reads as TGCGCCAGCAGCCAAATCCTAGCGGGGGGCACTGATGTGACCCAGTACTTC.

This clonotype was recorded a few times. J is TRBJ1-5 and V is TRBV4-3; D may be TRBD1 (5 bases). This CDR3 has 13 residues. Germline V gene data show CDR1 as LGHNA and CDR2 as YSLEER. V dropped 5 bases and J dropped 6 bases, with 11 bases sitting between them. Written as DNA, the CDR3 is TGCGCCAGCAGCGTAACAGGAGGTCAGCCCCAGCATTTT. Its translation: CASSVTGGQPQHF.

The sample holds many counts of this clonotype. The rearrangement joins TRBV4-1 to TRBJ2-1; D uncertain. There are 13 residues in the CDR3. With 0 bases removed from V and 5 bases from J, the gap between germline ends came to 5 bases. Germline V gene sequence: CDR1 MGHRA, CDR2 YSYEKL. The CDR3 sequence: CASSQEGNNEQFF. The DNA of the CDR3 is TGCGCCAGCAGCCAAGAAGGCAACAATGAGCAGTTCTTC.

This clonotype has ten or more counts. The V gene is TRBV6-5, the J gene TRBJ2-1; 8 nucleotides align to TRBD1. V was clipped by 6 bases and J by 2 bases; unmatched bases: 6. CDR1 is MNHEY and CDR2 is SVGAGI in the germline V gene. This CDR3 is 15 amino acids long. As DNA, the CDR3 is TGTGCCAGCAGGGTTGACAGGGGCCCCTACAATGAGCAGTTCTTC. It yields the protein CASRVDRGPYNEQFF.

This clonotype has a count of ten or more. The J gene is TRBJ2-2, the V gene TRBV5-1, with D possibly TRBD1 on 6 matching bases. Looked up from germline, CDR1 is SGHRS and CDR2 is YFSETQ. The CDR3 has 16 residues. V shed 1 base and J shed 4 bases, with 14 bases lying between them. Here the CDR3 reads CASSLRAGVTTGELFF. The CDR3 DNA reads TGCGCCAGCAGCTTGCGTGCAGGGGTTACCACCGGGGAGCTGTTTTTT.